This entry is about one T cell receptor (beta chain). The sample comes from a study of cytomegalovirus exposure and HLA in healthy donors. V was cut by 4 bases and J by 5 bases, with 21 bases left in between. Germline V gives CDR1 SGHRS, CDR2 YFSETQ. This CDR3 spans 16 amino acids. The PCR had 60 Vbeta and 13 Jbeta primers. Profiled with immunoSEQ multiplex PCR; TCRdb holds only in-frame clones, not every one. The data hold roughly 200,000 clones, with around 78% observed a single time. Sequencing was carried out using PBMCs. This sequence joins TRBV5-1 and TRBJ2-5; TRBD2 is a possible D gene (5 bases). This TCR was sampled from a man under 40 in good health and CMV-seronegative. The CDR3 sequence: CASSQSPGRTGETQYF. The CDR3, as DNA: TGCGCCAGCAGCCAATCTCCGGGCCGAACGGGGGAGACCCAGTACTTC.